The 16 T cell receptor beta chains below were found in one sample sequenced in a study of T-cell memory formation after mild COVID-19. TCRdb re-called the 5' RACE reads with MiXCR, one entry per CDR3 protein. This table holds some 600,000 distinct CDR3 sequences, roughly 17% found once. The sequenced sample consisted of PBMCs or a T cell subset sorted from them (not recorded which). These receptors originate from an adult woman who had mild COVID-19 (a few samples of this study predate the infection). Cell type and time point are not known.

The CDR3 reads CASSLIPGTTAYGYTF. The CDR3 DNA sequence: TGTGCCAGCAGTTTAATCCCCGGGACGACTGCCTATGGCTACACCTTC. The rearrangement uses TRBV27 and TRBJ1-2; D might be TRBD1 (5 bases). Deletions cut 2 bases from V and 4 bases from J, with 17 bases between. The CDR3 extends over 16 amino acids. Germline CDR1 and CDR2: MNHEY and SMNVEV (reference sequence).

This clonotype appeared a few times. The chain is built from TRBV5-1 and TRBJ1-1, with 8 nucleotides matching TRBD1. The germline CDR1 and CDR2 sequences are SGHRS and YFSETQ. The CDR3 spans 14 residues. The ends lost 4 bases at V and 5 bases at J; junction bases unmatched: 7. The CDR3 loop is CASSLQGGQTEAFF. The DNA of the CDR3 is TGCGCCAGCAGCCTACAGGGGGGCCAGACTGAAGCTTTCTTT.

This clonotype showed up just a few times. V is TRBV14 and J is TRBJ1-1; the match to TRBD1 covers 8 bases. The CDR3 extends over 19 amino acids. Germline lookup yields CDR1 SGHDN and CDR2 FVKESK. V lost 0 bases to trimming and J lost 1 base; unmatched junction nucleotides: 13. Here the CDR3 DNA reads TGTGCCAGCAGCCAAGATTTGTCGAGAGCCGGGACAGGGAACACTGAAGCTTTCTTT. Its protein is CASSQDLSRAGTGNTEAFF.

This clonotype was seen a handful of times. The CDR3 sequence: CASSYEGGTGELFF. The CDR3 DNA reads as TGTGCCAGCAGTTACGAGGGGGGCACCGGGGAGCTGTTTTTT. The chain links TRBV6-5 to TRBJ2-2, with D perhaps being TRBD1 or TRBD2 (6 bases each). CDR1 is MNHEY, CDR2 SVGAGI, per germline. CDR3 length: 14 amino acids. V was trimmed by 2 bases and J by 4 bases, leaving 8 bases between them.

In its sample, this clonotype was seen a few times. The V call is TRBV18, the J call TRBJ2-3, with TRBD2 identical over 10 bases. Germline V gives CDR1 KGHSH, CDR2 LQKENI. V lost 0 bases to trimming and J lost 4 bases; unmatched junction nucleotides: 7. The CDR3 totals 17 residues. The CDR3 spells CASSPPRIAGGSDTQYF. CDR3 sequence (DNA): TGTGCCAGCTCACCACCGAGGATAGCGGGAGGTTCAGATACGCAGTATTTT.

The chain recombines TRBV5-4 with TRBJ2-1, with 7 bases that match TRBD2. The CDR3 length is 17 residues. The V gene end was trimmed by 4 bases and the J gene end by 10 bases; junction bases not matched to a gene: 20. The germline V gene encodes CDR1 SGHNT and CDR2 YYREEE (reference sequence). Here the CDR3 DNA reads TGTGCCAGCAGCACATACTCTAGCGGCCCCCCAGTCGGCGAGCAGTTCTTC. This codes for CASSTYSSGPPVGEQFF.

The chain couples TRBV9 to TRBJ2-6, with D possibly matching TRBD2 (5 bases). Trimming shortened V by 6 bases and J by 0 bases, and 19 bases separated the two germline ends. From germline, CDR1 is SGDLS and CDR2 YYNGEE. This CDR3 comprises 18 residues. CDR3 DNA sequence: TGTGCCAGCACTAGAGGAGCGGTCGTTTTCTCTGGGGCCAACGTCCTGACTTTC. Residues: CASTRGAVVFSGANVLTF.

This clonotype was detected only a few times. This chain joins TRBV7-9 and TRBJ1-1, with D possibly TRBD1 on 5 matching bases. Germline V gives CDR1 SEHNR, CDR2 FQNEAQ (reference sequence). Deletions cut 6 bases from V and 2 bases from J, with 10 bases between. The CDR3 totals 13 residues. The CDR3 nucleotides read TGTGCCAGCAGATTCCAGGGTAACACTGAAGCTTTCTTT. Its protein is CASRFQGNTEAFF.

This chain links TRBV25-1 with TRBJ1-1; D is possibly TRBD1 (6 bases). CDR1 is MGHDK, CDR2 SYGVNS, per germline. V was cut by 3 bases and J by 6 bases, with 14 bases left in between. The CDR3 is 14 amino acids. The CDR3 sequence: CASSEQTGSSEAFF. The CDR3 bases are TGTGCCAGCAGTGAGCAAACAGGGAGTTCTGAAGCTTTCTTT.

V is TRBV7-8 and J is TRBJ1-6, with 9 positions matching TRBD1. Germline CDR1 and CDR2: SGHVS and FQNEAQ. V gave up 5 bases and J gave up 2 bases; unmatched junction bases: 7. The CDR3 consists of 17 residues. CDR3 region: CASSNPGQGPYNSPLHF. CDR3 in DNA: TGTGCCAGCAGCAACCCGGGACAGGGACCCTATAATTCACCCCTCCACTTT. Based on the CDR3 plus reference TRBV7-8 and TRBJ1-6, the full variable domain is GAGVSQSPRYKVAKRGQDVALRCDPISGHVSLFWYQQALGQGPEFLTYFQNEAQLDKSGLPSDRFFAERPEGSVSTLKIQRTQQEDSAVYLCASSNPGQGPYNSPLHFGNGTRLTVT.

V gene TRBV6-2 or TRBV6-3 combines with J gene TRBJ1-2; D is unresolved. V was trimmed by 2 bases and J by 2 bases, leaving 6 bases between them. CDR3 length equals 13 residues. Germline CDR1 and CDR2: MNHEY and SVGEGT. The CDR3 loop is CASSYGLNYGYTF. CDR3 DNA sequence: TGTGCCAGCAGTTACGGGCTGAACTATGGCTACACCTTC.

This clonotype was counted a few times. V gene TRBV5-1 combines with J gene TRBJ2-1, with TRBD2 matching 12 bases. With V trimmed by 3 bases and J by 6 bases, 13 bases remained unmatched. Germline V gives CDR1 SGHRS, CDR2 YFSETQ. The CDR3 is 18 amino acids. CDR3 sequence (DNA): TGCGCCAGCAGCTCGCACCCAGCTAGCGGGGGGGCTGGCAATGAGCAGTTCTTC. Translating it yields CASSSHPASGGAGNEQFF.

This chain uses TRBV12-3 or TRBV12-4 with TRBJ1-1, with D hard to call. V was pared by 4 bases and J by 5 bases, with 14 bases between. The CDR3 has 14 amino acids. The CDR3 region is CASSSLTRKTEAFF. CDR3 coding DNA: TGTGCCAGCAGTTCCCTAACAAGAAAGACTGAAGCTTTCTTT.

This clonotype occurred a few times. The chain recombines TRBV9 with TRBJ2-7; D possibly corresponds to TRBD1 (6 bases). V lost 8 bases and J 3 bases, leaving 18 bases between the germline ends. CDR1 SGDLS and CDR2 YYNGEE come from the germline V gene. This CDR3 contains 14 residues. CDR3 region: CARETGYLDYEQYF. The CDR3 region has the DNA TGTGCCAGGGAAACAGGGTATTTGGACTACGAGCAGTACTTC.

This clonotype was seen a handful of times. The V call is TRBV11-2, the J call TRBJ1-2; 9 bases align to TRBD1. Per the germline V gene, CDR1 is SGHAT and CDR2 is FQNNGV. This CDR3 spans 17 amino acids. V lost 4 bases to trimming and J lost 1 base; unmatched junction nucleotides: 10. The CDR3 loop is CASSSLPGTGFNYGYTF. The DNA for the CDR3 is TGTGCCAGCAGCTCACTACCAGGGACAGGGTTTAACTATGGCTACACCTTC. The entire variable domain, with the rest obtained from reference TRBV11-2 and TRBJ1-2, is as follows: EAGVAQSPRYKIIEKRQSVAFWCNPISGHATLYWYQQILGQGPKLLIQFQNNGVVDDSQLPKDRFSAERLKGVDSTLKIQPAKLEDSAVYLCASSSLPGTGFNYGYTFGSGTRLTVV.

This clonotype came up a few times. This chain joins TRBV12-3 or TRBV12-4 and TRBJ2-7; 8 bases line up with TRBD2. The CDR3 consists of 14 residues. J lost 3 bases, V lost 4 bases, and 5 bases had no gene match. CDR3 nucleotides: TGTGCCAGCAGTTCGGGACTAGTTGTCTACGAGCAGTACTTC. Translation gives CASSSGLVVYEQYF.